The 32 T cell receptor beta chains in this list originate from one sample, sequenced in a study of blood T cell repertoires in COVID-19. Libraries were prepared by immunoSEQ multiplex PCR; TCRdb keeps only in-frame clonotypes and omits some of them. The sample carries tens of thousands of clones, 60% to 85% recorded once. Sequences were obtained from peripheral blood. These TCRs come from a man in his sixties or seventies with active or convalescent COVID-19.

The rearrangement links TRBV6-5 to TRBJ1-4; 9 bases are shared with TRBD1. The CDR3 runs to 13 residues. Germline-derived CDR1 and CDR2 are MNHEY and SVGAGI. J lost 8 bases, V lost 6 bases, and 4 bases had no gene match. The CDR3 sequence is CASRGGQGEKLFF. The CDR3 DNA reads as TGTGCCAGCAGGGGGGGACAGGGCGAAAAACTGTTTTTT.

The V and J genes are TRBV25-1 and TRBJ1-2; possibly TRBD1 for D (5 bases). CDR3 length: 14 amino acids. V lost 5 bases to trimming and J lost 6 bases, with 16 bases between them. The V gene's germline CDR1 is MGHDK and CDR2 SYGVNS. CDR3: CASSPRGGGNGYTF. For the CDR3, the DNA is TGTGCCAGCAGTCCCCGGGGCGGGGGTAATGGCTACACCTTC.

This rearrangement joins TRBV30 to TRBJ1-2; D gene uncertain. Germline V gene lookup returns CDR1 GTSNPN and CDR2 SVGIG (reference sequence). This CDR3 spans 12 amino acids. Trimming stripped 0 bases from V and 5 bases from J, with 7 bases between. CDR3 protein: CAWSVTGYGYTF. The CDR3, as DNA: TGTGCCTGGAGTGTAACCGGGTATGGCTACACCTTC.

The chain uses TRBV10-3 and TRBJ1-6; 7 bases align to TRBD1. Germline CDR1 is ENHRY and CDR2 is SYGVKD. This CDR3 region has 16 residues. Trimming at V came to 6 bases and at J to 6 bases, leaving 11 bases not matched to a gene. CDR3: CAIRGTQGGANSPLHF. In DNA, the CDR3 is TGTGCCATCAGGGGGACTCAAGGGGGCGCTAATTCACCCCTCCACTTT.

The chain couples TRBV6-5 to TRBJ1-2; unclear D gene. V lost 9 bases to trimming and J lost 6 bases, with 23 bases between them. This CDR3 comprises 15 residues. In germline, CDR1 is MNHEY, CDR2 SVGAGI. The CDR3 nucleotides are TGTGCCAGTAGAATGTTTAGCGGCTACTTCGATGGCTACACCTTC. This translates into CASRMFSGYFDGYTF.

This chain uses TRBV6-5 with TRBJ2-2; D not resolved. Trimming shortened V by 10 bases and J by 6 bases, and 15 bases separated the two germline ends. CDR1 is MNHEY, CDR2 SVGAGI, per germline. CDR3 size: 13 residues. CDR3: CATHYGSAGELFF. The CDR3 nucleotides read TGTGCCACCCATTACGGGTCCGCCGGGGAGCTGTTTTTT.

V usage is TRBV9 and J usage is TRBJ2-3; tentative D call: TRBD2 (6 bases). The V gene lost 7 bases and the J gene lost 5 bases, with 20 bases spanning the gap. Germline V CDR1 and CDR2: SGDLS, YYNGEE. The CDR3 is 15 amino acids. CDR3 bases: TGTGCCAGCGCTGGGGGGACTGGAAAAAAAGATACGCAGTATTTT. Its protein product is CASAGGTGKKDTQYF. Full variable domain (missing parts from reference TRBV9 and TRBJ2-3): DSGVTQTPKHLITATGQRVTLRCSPRSGDLSVYWYQQSLDQGLQFLIQYYNGEERAKGNILERFSAQQFPDLHSELNLSSLELGDSALYFCASAGGTGKKDTQYFGPGTRLTVL.

The rearrangement joins TRBV2 to TRBJ1-5; D remains unclear. The germline V gene has CDR1 SNHLY and CDR2 FYNNEI. The CDR3 contains 14 residues. V lost 3 bases and J lost 3, with 9 bases in between. This CDR3 reads CASSEVSYNQPQHF. CDR3 DNA sequence: TGTGCCAGCAGTGAGGTGAGCTACAATCAGCCCCAGCATTTT.

This clone was counted between two and nine times. The CDR3 region has the DNA TGTGCCACCAGCGCCCTTGGAGGGCGGCAAGAGACCCAGTACTTC. Its translation is CATSALGGRQETQYF. The chain couples TRBV15 to TRBJ2-5; D perhaps matches TRBD2 (6 bases). The V and J ends lost 5 bases and 2 bases respectively, with 15 bases between them. The CDR3 extends over 15 amino acids. The germline V gene encodes CDR1 LNHNV and CDR2 YYDKDF (reference sequence). Complete variable domain (other parts from reference TRBV15 and TRBJ2-5): DAMVIQNPRYQVTQFGKPVTLSCSQTLNHNVMYWYQQKSSQAPKLLFHYYDKDFNNEADTPDNFQSRRPNTSFCFLDIRSPGLGDTAMYLCATSALGGRQETQYFGPGTRLLVL.

This chain uses TRBV5-5 with TRBJ1-1, with 8 bases fitting TRBD1. The CDR3 covers 13 residues. The V gene's germline CDR1 is SGHKS and CDR2 YYEKEE (reference sequence). J gave up 11 bases and V 0 bases, and 6 bases lay outside the gene matches. The CDR3 sequence is CASSLDRGDGAFF. DNA for the CDR3: TGTGCCAGCAGCTTGGACAGGGGGGATGGCGCTTTCTTT.

The chain has TRBV2 and TRBJ1-4; the match to TRBD1 covers 7 bases. The CDR3 has 13 residues. Trimming took 7 bases from V and 7 from J; bases not matched to a gene: 6. Germline V lookup: CDR1 SNHLY, CDR2 FYNNEI. The CDR3 DNA is TGTGCCAGCACCAGGGGGATGGGTGAAAAACTGTTTTTT. Its translation: CASTRGMGEKLFF. The complete variable domain, with remaining parts taken from reference TRBV2 and TRBJ1-4, reads EPEVTQTPSHQVTQMGQEVILRCVPISNHLYFYWYRQILGQKVEFLVSFYNNEISEKSEIFDDQFSVERPDGSNFTLKIRSTKLEDSAMYFCASTRGMGEKLFFGSGTQLSVL.

J is TRBJ2-5 and V is TRBV2, with D uncertain. The V gene lost 10 bases and the J gene lost 2 bases, with 17 bases spanning the gap. The CDR3 is made up of 14 amino acids. Germline loops: CDR1 SNHLY, CDR2 FYNNEI. This chain's CDR3 is CAIIHPAQQETQYF. Here the CDR3 DNA reads TGTGCCATCATTCACCCAGCGCAGCAAGAGACCCAGTACTTC.

The chain joins TRBV7-2 to TRBJ1-5; D is uncertain. This CDR3 comprises 13 residues. Germline lookup yields CDR1 SGHTA and CDR2 FQGNSA. V was shortened by 2 bases and J by 4 bases, with 6 bases between the two germline ends. DNA for the CDR3: TGTGCCAGCAGCTTACAGGATAATCAGCCCCAGCATTTT. Protein sequence: CASSLQDNQPQHF.

The chain recombines TRBV6-5 with TRBJ1-4; 8 nucleotides align to TRBD1. The CDR3 has 14 residues. Germline CDR1 MNHEY, CDR2 SVGAGI. The J segment lost 7 bases and the V segment lost 2 bases, leaving 3 bases of the junction unmatched. Here the CDR3 DNA reads TGTGCCAGCAGTTACGGACAGGGACGTGAAAAACTGTTTTTT. Protein product: CASSYGQGREKLFF.

CDR3 DNA: TGTGCCAGCAGTGTAGAGTTCGAGGCAGCAGCTTTCTTT. Translated, it gives CASSVEFEAAAFF. The chain recombines TRBV2 with TRBJ1-1; D not certain. The V end was cut by 4 bases, the J end by 10 bases, with 16 bases between. The germline V gene has CDR1 SNHLY and CDR2 FYNNEI. The CDR3 extends over 13 amino acids.

This sequence joins TRBV7-9 and TRBJ2-2, with 8 bases identical to TRBD1. CDR3 length equals 17 residues. The germline CDR1 and CDR2 sequences are SEHNR and FQNEAQ (reference sequence). J gave up 0 bases and V 5 bases, and 8 bases lay outside the gene matches. The CDR3 DNA follows: TGTGCCAGCAGCCACAGGGGGGCCCTCTCGAACACCGGGGAGCTGTTTTTT. Translating gives CASSHRGALSNTGELFF.

The rearrangement links TRBV24-1 to TRBJ2-1; tentative D call: TRBD2 (6 bases). V was trimmed by 1 base and J by 6 bases, leaving 21 bases between them. Germline V gene data show CDR1 as KGHDR and CDR2 as SFDVKD. There are 18 residues in the CDR3. The CDR3 region is CATSDFPGVSGEGNEQFF. CDR3 bases: TGTGCCACCAGTGATTTCCCGGGAGTGTCAGGTGAAGGCAATGAGCAGTTCTTC.

The J gene is TRBJ2-1, the V gene TRBV6-5; tentative D call: TRBD2 (5 bases). In germline, CDR1 is MNHEY, CDR2 SVGAGI. Trimming stripped 0 bases from V and 9 bases from J, with 9 bases between. This CDR3 comprises 13 residues. CDR3 region: CASSYSEVSEQFF. CDR3 sequence (DNA): TGTGCCAGCAGTTACTCGGAGGTCAGTGAGCAGTTCTTC.

This chain joins TRBV12-5 and TRBJ1-2; no clear D gene. Germline CDR1 reads LGHNT; CDR2 reads FRNRAP. The CDR3 sequence is 19 residues long. Trimming took off 3 bases at V and 3 bases at J, with 26 bases between the two ends. CDR3 sequence (DNA): TGTGCTAGTGGTTTTGGTTTTTTGGCCAGGACTACCAATGACTATGGCTACACCTTC. The encoded protein is CASGFGFLARTTNDYGYTF.

The rearrangement links TRBV6-5 to TRBJ1-3; a possible D gene is TRBD1 (5 bases). The V and J ends lost 3 bases and 0 bases respectively, with 9 bases between them. The CDR3 consists of 15 residues. The germline CDR1 and CDR2 sequences are MNHEY and SVGAGI. The CDR3 reads CASSYGGYSGNTIYF. The CDR3 DNA sequence: TGTGCCAGCAGTTATGGGGGGTACTCTGGAAACACCATATATTTT.

The chain joins TRBV5-1 to TRBJ2-3; 9 bases are shared with TRBD1. The CDR3 is 15 amino acids. V shed 5 bases and J 4 bases; nucleotides not matched to a gene: 8. CDR1 is SGHRS and CDR2 is YFSETQ in the germline V gene. In DNA, the CDR3 is TGCGCCAGCAGACCGGGACAGGGTGGCCCAGATACGCAGTATTTT. Amino acids: CASRPGQGGPDTQYF.

The chain joins TRBV6-5 to TRBJ1-5; 8 bases match TRBD1. Germline loops: CDR1 MNHEY, CDR2 SVGAGI. The CDR3 is 14 residues long. With 8 bases clipped from V and 7 bases from J, the junction kept 10 bases outside the gene matches. CDR3 loop: CASDPGQGRQPQHF. CDR3 nucleotide sequence: TGTGCCAGCGATCCCGGACAGGGAAGGCAGCCCCAGCATTTT.

CDR3 sequence: CASSYEGRDTDTQYF. The CDR3 nucleotides read TGTGCCAGCAGTTACGAGGGTAGGGACACAGATACGCAGTATTTT. V usage is TRBV6-5 and J usage is TRBJ2-3; weak D call: TRBD2 (5 bases). The CDR3 consists of 15 residues. Deletions cut 2 bases from V and 2 bases from J, with 11 bases between. CDR1 is MNHEY, CDR2 SVGAGI, per germline.

V gene TRBV28 combines with J gene TRBJ2-6, with a weak D call TRBD1 (6 bases). Trimming pared 6 bases from V and 0 bases from J, leaving 12 bases between. Germline V gives CDR1 MDHEN, CDR2 SYDVKM. The CDR3 covers 16 residues. Here the CDR3 reads CASSPDSYSGANVLTF. In DNA form, the CDR3 reads TGTGCCAGCAGCCCGGACAGCTACTCTGGGGCCAACGTCCTGACTTTC.

In this sample, this clone turned up once. In DNA form, the CDR3 reads TGTGCCAGCAGTTACTCGACTCGAGGATCACCCCTCCACTTT. This gives the protein CASSYSTRGSPLHF. The chain couples TRBV6-5 to TRBJ1-6; D remains ambiguous. The germline V gene has CDR1 MNHEY and CDR2 SVGAGI. There are 14 residues in the CDR3. V dropped 0 bases and J dropped 10 bases, with 10 bases sitting between them.

The chain links TRBV13 to TRBJ1-2; TRBD1 agrees at 7 bases. CDR1 is PRHDT, CDR2 FYEKMQ, per germline (reference sequence). V dropped 0 bases and J dropped 8; count of bases not matched to a gene: 9. The CDR3 covers 15 residues. In DNA, the CDR3 is TGTGCCAGCAGCTTAGGAGAAGGAGGGGGACAGGGCTACACCTTC. This translates into CASSLGEGGGQGYTF.

This rearrangement joins TRBV24-1 to TRBJ2-3, with 10 nucleotides matching TRBD2. Looked up from germline, CDR1 is KGHDR and CDR2 is SFDVKD. Unmatched junction bases numbered 12, after V lost 7 bases and J lost 0 bases. The CDR3 has 18 amino acids. DNA for the CDR3: TGTGCCACCAGGGGGAATAGCGGGGGGCAACTCAGCACAGATACGCAGTATTTT. Translating it yields CATRGNSGGQLSTDTQYF.

The chain recombines TRBV24-1 with TRBJ1-2; no reliable D call. There are 12 residues in the CDR3. V dropped 4 bases and J dropped 4 bases, with 6 bases sitting between them. Germline V gene data show CDR1 as KGHDR and CDR2 as SFDVKD. The CDR3 protein is CATSEGSYGYTF. For the CDR3, the DNA is TGTGCCACCAGTGAGGGGAGCTATGGCTACACCTTC.

The J gene is TRBJ1-5, the V gene TRBV30, with D unclear. V lost 5 bases and J 0 bases, leaving 11 bases between the germline ends. CDR3 length: 14 amino acids. The V gene's germline CDR1 is GTSNPN and CDR2 SVGIG (reference sequence). The CDR3 DNA sequence: TGTGCCTGGTCCGGGGAGTTTAGCAATCAGCCCCAGCATTTT. This translates into CAWSGEFSNQPQHF.

V is TRBV6-5 and J is TRBJ2-7, with TRBD1 matching 7 bases. Germline-derived CDR1 and CDR2 are MNHEY and SVGAGI. This CDR3 has 14 amino acids. V was clipped by 7 bases and J by 0 bases; unmatched bases: 6. In nucleotides, the CDR3 is TGTGCCAGCAAGTTGACAGGGAGCTCCTACGAGCAGTACTTC. Its protein product is CASKLTGSSYEQYF.

The chain couples TRBV25-1 to TRBJ1-4; no clear D. Per germline, CDR1 MGHDK and CDR2 SYGVNS. This CDR3 region has 15 residues. V dropped 8 bases and J dropped 5 bases, with 18 bases sitting between them. CDR3 DNA: TGTGCCAGCTCCCGCCCCGGGTTAACGAATGAAAAACTGTTTTTT. Translation: CASSRPGLTNEKLFF.

The chain recombines TRBV19 with TRBJ2-7; tentatively, D is TRBD2 (6 bases). Per the germline V gene, CDR1 is LNHDA and CDR2 is SQIVND (reference sequence). With 4 bases removed from V and 0 bases from J, the gap between germline ends came to 7 bases. The CDR3 has 13 amino acids. CDR3 bases: TGTGCCAGTAGTAGGGGGGACTCCTACGAGCAGTACTTC. Protein: CASSRGDSYEQYF.